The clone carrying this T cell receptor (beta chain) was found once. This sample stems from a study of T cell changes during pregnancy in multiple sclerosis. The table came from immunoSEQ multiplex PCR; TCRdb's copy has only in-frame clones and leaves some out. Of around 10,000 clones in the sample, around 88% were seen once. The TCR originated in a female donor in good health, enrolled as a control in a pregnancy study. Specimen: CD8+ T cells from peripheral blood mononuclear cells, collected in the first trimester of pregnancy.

CDR3 in amino acids: CATSRDGGVGNTEAFF. CDR3 DNA sequence: TGTGCCACCAGCAGAGATGGAGGGGTAGGGAACACTGAAGCTTTCTTT. The chain joins TRBV15 to TRBJ1-1, with D possibly TRBD1 on 5 matching bases. There are 16 residues in the CDR3. Trimming pared 0 bases from V and 1 base from J, leaving 12 bases between. CDR1 and CDR2 from the germline V gene are LNHNV and YYDKDF (reference sequence).